This T cell receptor beta chain came from a study of neurological immune-mediated disorders. The ends were cut back, 2 bases at V and 5 bases at J, with 9 bases in the middle. This CDR3 is 14 amino acids long. This clonotype has ten or more counts. TCRdb processed the 5' RACE reads anew with MiXCR; each CDR3 protein has one entry. The data hold 130,000 or so distinct CDR3 sequences, with about 3.2% observed a single time. A total of 2 million PBMCs stored at -80 degrees C provided the unsorted libraries. J is TRBJ2-2 and V is TRBV12-3 or TRBV12-4, with D possibly being TRBD1 (6 bases). This TCR was recovered from a woman younger than 45 with multiple sclerosis. Sample: PBMCs. The CDR3 loop is CASSLSQGTGELFF. Here the CDR3 DNA reads TGTGCCAGCAGTTTAAGTCAGGGGACCGGGGAGCTGTTTTTT.